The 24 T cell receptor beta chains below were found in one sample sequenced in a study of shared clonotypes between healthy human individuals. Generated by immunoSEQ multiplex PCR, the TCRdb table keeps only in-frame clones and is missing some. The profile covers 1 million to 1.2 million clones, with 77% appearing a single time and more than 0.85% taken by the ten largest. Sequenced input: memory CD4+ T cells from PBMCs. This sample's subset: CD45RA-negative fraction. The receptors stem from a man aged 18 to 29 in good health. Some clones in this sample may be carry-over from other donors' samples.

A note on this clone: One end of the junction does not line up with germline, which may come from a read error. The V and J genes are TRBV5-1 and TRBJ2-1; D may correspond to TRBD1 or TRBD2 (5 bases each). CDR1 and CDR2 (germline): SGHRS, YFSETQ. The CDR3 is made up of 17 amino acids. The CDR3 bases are TGCGCCAGCAGCCCGCCACGGGACGGAGAAACGCGCCCGGGGTCGGTCTTC. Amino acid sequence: CASSPPRDGETRPGSVF. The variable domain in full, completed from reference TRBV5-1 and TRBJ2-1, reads KAGVTQTPRYLIKTRGQQVTLSCSPISGHRSVSWYQQTPGQGLQFLFEYFSETQRNKGNFPGRFSGRQFSNSRSEMNVSTLELGDSALYLCASSPPRDGETRPGSVFGPGTRLTVL.

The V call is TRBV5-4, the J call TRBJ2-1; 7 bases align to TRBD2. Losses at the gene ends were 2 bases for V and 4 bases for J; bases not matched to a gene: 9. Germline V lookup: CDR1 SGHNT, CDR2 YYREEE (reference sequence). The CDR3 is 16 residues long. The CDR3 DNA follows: TGTGCCAGCAGCTTCCTCCGGGAGGTTGGGTACAATGAGCAGTTCTTC. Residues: CASSFLREVGYNEQFF.

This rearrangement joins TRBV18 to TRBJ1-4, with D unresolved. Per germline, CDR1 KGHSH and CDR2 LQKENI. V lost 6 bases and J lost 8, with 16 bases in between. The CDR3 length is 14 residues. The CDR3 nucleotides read TGTGCCAGCTCCCACTCTGAAGGACGCGAAAAACTGTTTTTT. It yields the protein CASSHSEGREKLFF.

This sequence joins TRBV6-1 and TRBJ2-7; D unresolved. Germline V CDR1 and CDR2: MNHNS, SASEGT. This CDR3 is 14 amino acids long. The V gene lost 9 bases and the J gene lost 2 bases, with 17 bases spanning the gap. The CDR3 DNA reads TGTGCCAGTTCGAGTGACGAATCAACCTACGAGCAGTACTTC. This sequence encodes CASSSDESTYEQYF.

The CDR3 loop reads CASSLTGTGVTGELFF. DNA of the CDR3: TGCGCCAGCAGCTTAACCGGGACAGGGGTCACCGGGGAGCTGTTTTTT. J is TRBJ2-2 and V is TRBV5-1; TRBD1 aligns across 10 bases. Losses at the gene ends were 2 bases for V and 4 bases for J; bases not matched to a gene: 5. The CDR3 is 16 amino acids. Germline V gene sequence: CDR1 SGHRS, CDR2 YFSETQ.

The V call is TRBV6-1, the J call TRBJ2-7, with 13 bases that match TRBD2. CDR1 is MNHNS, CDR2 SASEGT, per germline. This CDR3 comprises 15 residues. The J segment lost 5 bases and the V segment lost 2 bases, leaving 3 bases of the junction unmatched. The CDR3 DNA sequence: TGTGCCAGCAGTGAACAAGGACTAGCGGGGGACGAGCAGTACTTC. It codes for CASSEQGLAGDEQYF.

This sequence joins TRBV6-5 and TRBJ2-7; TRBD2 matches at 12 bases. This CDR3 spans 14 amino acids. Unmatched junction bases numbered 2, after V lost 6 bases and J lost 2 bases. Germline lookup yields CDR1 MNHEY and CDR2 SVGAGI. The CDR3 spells CASRLAGGTYEQYF. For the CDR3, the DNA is TGTGCCAGCAGACTAGCGGGAGGAACCTACGAGCAGTACTTC.

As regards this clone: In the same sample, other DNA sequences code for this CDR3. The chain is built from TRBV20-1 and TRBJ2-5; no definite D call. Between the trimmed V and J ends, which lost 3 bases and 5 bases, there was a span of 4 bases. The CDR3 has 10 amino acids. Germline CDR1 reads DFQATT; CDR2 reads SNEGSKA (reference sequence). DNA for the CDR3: TGCAGTGCTAGTGGCGAGACCCAGTACTTC. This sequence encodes CSASGETQYF.

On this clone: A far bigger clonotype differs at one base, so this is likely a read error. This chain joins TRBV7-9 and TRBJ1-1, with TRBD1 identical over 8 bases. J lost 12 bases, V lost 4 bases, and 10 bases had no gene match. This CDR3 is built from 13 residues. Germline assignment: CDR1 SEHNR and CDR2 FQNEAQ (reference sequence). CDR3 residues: CASSSQSQGETFF. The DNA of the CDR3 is TGTGCCAGCAGCTCCCAATCACAGGGGGAGACTTTCTTT.

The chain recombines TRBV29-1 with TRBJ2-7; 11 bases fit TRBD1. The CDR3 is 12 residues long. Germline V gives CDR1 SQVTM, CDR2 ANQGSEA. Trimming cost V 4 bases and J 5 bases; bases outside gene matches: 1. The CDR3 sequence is CSVGTGGHEQYF. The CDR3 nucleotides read TGCAGCGTTGGGACAGGGGGCCACGAGCAGTACTTC.

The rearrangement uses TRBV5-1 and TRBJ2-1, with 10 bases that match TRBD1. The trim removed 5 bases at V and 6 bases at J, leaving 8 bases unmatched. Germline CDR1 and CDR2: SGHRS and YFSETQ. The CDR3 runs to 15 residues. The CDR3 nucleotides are TGCGCCAGCAGGCCCGGGACAGGGGTCTCCAATGAGCAGTTCTTC. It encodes CASRPGTGVSNEQFF.

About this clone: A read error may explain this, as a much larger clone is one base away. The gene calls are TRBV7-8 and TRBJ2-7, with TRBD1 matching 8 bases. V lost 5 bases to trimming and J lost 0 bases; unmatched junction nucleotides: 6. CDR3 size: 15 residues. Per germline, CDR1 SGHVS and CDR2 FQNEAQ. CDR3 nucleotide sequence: TGTGCCAGCAGCCCGCGACAGGGGAGCTCCTACGAGCAGTACTTC. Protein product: CASSPRQGSSYEQYF.

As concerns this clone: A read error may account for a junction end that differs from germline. CDR3 DNA: TGTGCCAGTAGTATACGATCCGGGACACCAGCTTTT. It translates to CASSIRSGTPAF. The chain combines TRBV19 with TRBJ1-4, with D possibly TRBD1 on 6 matching bases. Per the germline V gene, CDR1 is LNHDA and CDR2 is SQIVND (reference sequence). This CDR3 contains 12 residues.

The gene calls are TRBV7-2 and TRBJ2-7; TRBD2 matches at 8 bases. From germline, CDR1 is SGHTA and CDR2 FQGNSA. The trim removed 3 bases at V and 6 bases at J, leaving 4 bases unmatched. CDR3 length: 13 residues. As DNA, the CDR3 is TGTGCCAGCAGCTTTGCGCGGGGGGCCGAGCAGTACTTC. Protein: CASSFARGAEQYF.

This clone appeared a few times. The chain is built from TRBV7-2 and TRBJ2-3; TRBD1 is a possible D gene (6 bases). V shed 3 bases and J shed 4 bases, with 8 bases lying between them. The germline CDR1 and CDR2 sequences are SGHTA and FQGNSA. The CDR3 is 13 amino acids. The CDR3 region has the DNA TGTGCCAGCAGCTTCGCAGGGGCAGATACGCAGTATTTT. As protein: CASSFAGADTQYF.

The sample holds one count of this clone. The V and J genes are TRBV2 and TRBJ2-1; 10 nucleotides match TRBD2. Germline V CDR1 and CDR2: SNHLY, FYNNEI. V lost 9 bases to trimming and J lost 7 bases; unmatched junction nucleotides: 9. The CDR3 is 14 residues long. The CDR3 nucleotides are TGTGCCAGTACGCTAGCGGGAGCTGGAAATGAGCAGTTCTTC. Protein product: CASTLAGAGNEQFF.

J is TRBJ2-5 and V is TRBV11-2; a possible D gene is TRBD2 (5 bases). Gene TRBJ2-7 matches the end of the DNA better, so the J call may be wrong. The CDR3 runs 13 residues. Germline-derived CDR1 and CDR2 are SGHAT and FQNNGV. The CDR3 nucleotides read TGTGCCAGCAGCTTAGGGGCGGGTGGCGAGCAGTACTTC. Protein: CASSLGAGGEQYF.

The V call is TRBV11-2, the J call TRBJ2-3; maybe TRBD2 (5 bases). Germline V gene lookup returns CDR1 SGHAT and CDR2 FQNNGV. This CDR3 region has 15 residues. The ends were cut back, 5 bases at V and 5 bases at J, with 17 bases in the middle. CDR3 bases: TGTGCCAGCAGCGGGCGACATCGGGGAGTAGATACGCAGTATTTT. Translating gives CASSGRHRGVDTQYF.

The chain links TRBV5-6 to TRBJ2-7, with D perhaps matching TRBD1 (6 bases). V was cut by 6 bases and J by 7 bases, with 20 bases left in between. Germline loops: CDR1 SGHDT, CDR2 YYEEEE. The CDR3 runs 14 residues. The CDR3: CASTKRGTRGEQYF. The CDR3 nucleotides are TGTGCCAGCACCAAAAGGGGGACCCGCGGGGAGCAGTACTTC.

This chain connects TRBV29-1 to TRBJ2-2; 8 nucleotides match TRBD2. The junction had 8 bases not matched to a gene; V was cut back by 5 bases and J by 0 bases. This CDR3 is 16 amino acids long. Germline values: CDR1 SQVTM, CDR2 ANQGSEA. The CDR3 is CSVKAGVDANTGELFF. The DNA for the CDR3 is TGCAGCGTTAAAGCGGGAGTAGACGCGAACACCGGGGAGCTGTTTTTT.

CDR3 region: CASSLGPGRGLEQYF. CDR3 DNA sequence: TGTGCCAGCAGCTTAGGACCCGGTAGAGGGCTCGAGCAGTACTTC. The genes are TRBV11-3 and TRBJ2-7, with a weak D call TRBD2 (5 bases). The germline V gene encodes CDR1 SGHNT and CDR2 YENEEA. The length of the CDR3 is 15 residues. The germline V and J ends were trimmed by 1 base and 6 bases, with 16 bases remaining between them.

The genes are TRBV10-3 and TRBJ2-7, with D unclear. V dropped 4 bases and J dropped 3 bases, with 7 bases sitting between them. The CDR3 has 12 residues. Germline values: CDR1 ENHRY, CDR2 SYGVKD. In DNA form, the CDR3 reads TGTGCCATCAGTGCTTCACTCTACGAGCAGTACTTC. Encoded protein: CAISASLYEQYF.

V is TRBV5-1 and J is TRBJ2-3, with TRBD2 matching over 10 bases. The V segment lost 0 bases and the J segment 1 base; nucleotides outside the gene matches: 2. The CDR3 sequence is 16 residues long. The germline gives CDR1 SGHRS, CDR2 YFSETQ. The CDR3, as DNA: TGCGCCAGCAGCTTGGTGCTAGCGGGAGGCACAGATACGCAGTATTTT. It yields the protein CASSLVLAGGTDTQYF.

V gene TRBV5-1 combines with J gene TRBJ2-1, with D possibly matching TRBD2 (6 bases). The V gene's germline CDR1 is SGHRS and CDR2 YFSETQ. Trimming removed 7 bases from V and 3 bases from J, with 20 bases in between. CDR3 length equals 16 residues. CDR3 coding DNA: TGCGCCAGCTCACTCCCGGGAGACCCCTTCTACAATGAGCAGTTCTTC. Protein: CASSLPGDPFYNEQFF.